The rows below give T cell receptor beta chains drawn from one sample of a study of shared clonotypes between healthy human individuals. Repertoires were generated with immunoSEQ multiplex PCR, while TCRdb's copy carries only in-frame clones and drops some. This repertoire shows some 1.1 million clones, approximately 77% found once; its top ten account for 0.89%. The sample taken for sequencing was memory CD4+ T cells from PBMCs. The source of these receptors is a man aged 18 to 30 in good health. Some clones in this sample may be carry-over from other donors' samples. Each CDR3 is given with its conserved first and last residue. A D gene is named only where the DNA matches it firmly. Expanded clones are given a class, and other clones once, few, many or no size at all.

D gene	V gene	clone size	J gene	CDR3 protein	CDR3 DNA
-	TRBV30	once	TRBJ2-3	CAWSTTGGTDTQYF	TGTGCCTGGAGTACGACAGGAGGTACAGATACGCAGTATTTT
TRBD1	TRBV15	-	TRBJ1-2	CATSTGGVEGYTF	TGTGCCACCAGCACAGGGGGCGTAGAAGGCTACACCTTC
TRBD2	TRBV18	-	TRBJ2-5	CASSGTLAGVQETQYF	TGTGCCAGCTCAGGAACTCTAGCGGGGGTCCAAGAGACCCAGTACTTC
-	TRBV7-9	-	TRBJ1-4	CASSWGVAGGMEKLFF	TGTGCCAGCAGCTGGGGGGTCGCAGGCGGTATGGAAAAACTGTTTTTT
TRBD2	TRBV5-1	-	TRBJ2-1	CASSLTSGSLRNEQFF	TGCGCCAGCAGCTTAACTAGCGGGAGTCTTCGCAATGAGCAGTTCTTC
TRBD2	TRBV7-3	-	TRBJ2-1	CASSRLAGVNEQFF	TGTGCCAGCTCTCGACTAGCGGGAGTCAATGAGCAGTTCTTC
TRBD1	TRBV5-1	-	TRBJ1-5	CASSLNGQGSNQPQHF	TGCGCCAGCAGCTTGAATGGACAGGGGAGCAATCAGCCCCAGCATTTT
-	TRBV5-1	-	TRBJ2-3	CASSPRVEPDTQYF	TGCGCCAGCAGCCCGCGGGTGGAGCCAGATACGCAGTATTTT
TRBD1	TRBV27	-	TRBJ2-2	CASSLRQGYGTGELFF	TGTGCCAGCAGTCTTCGACAGGGTTATGGCACCGGGGAGCTGTTTTTT
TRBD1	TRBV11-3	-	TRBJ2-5	CASSARTGRETQYF	TGTGCCAGCAGCGCCAGGACAGGGCGGGAGACCCAGTACTTC
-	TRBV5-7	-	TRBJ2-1	CASSLGYCTYNEQFF	TGTGCCAGCAGCTTGGGATACTGCACCTACAATGAGCAGTTCTTC
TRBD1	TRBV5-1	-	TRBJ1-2	CASSLAPGQEYGYTF	TGCGCCAGCAGCTTGGCTCCGGGACAGGAATATGGCTACACCTTC
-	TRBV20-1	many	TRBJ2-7	CSAFNSYEQYF	TGCAGTGCTTTTAACTCGTACGAGCAGTACTTC
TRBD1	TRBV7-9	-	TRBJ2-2	CASSSSPGTGNGELFF	TGTGCCAGCAGCTCCAGTCCCGGGACAGGGAACGGGGAGCTGTTTTTT
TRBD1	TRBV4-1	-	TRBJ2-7	CASSQEARGLSYEQYF	TGCGCCAGCAGCCAAGAGGCCAGGGGGCTTTCCTACGAGCAGTACTTC
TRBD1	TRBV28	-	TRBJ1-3	CASTRTGGLDTIYF	TGTGCCAGCACACGGACAGGGGGCTTGGACACCATATATTTT
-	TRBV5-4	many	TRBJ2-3	CASRSGLADTQYF	TGTGCCAGCCGCTCGGGCCTAGCAGATACGCAGTATTTT
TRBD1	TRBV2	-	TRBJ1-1	CASRDWDRGREAEAFF	TGTGCCAGCAGGGATTGGGACAGGGGGCGAGAGGCTGAAGCTTTCTTT
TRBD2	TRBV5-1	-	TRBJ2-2	CASSSHPAGGVAGELFF	TGCGCCAGCAGCTCCCACCCAGCGGGAGGTGTTGCCGGGGAGCTGTTTTTT
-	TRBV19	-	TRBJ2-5	CASSITSTGRETQYF	TGTGCCAGTAGTATTACTTCGACTGGTAGAGAGACCCAGTACTTC
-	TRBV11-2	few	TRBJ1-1	CASSSTWNTEAFF	TGTGCCAGCAGCTCGACATGGAACACTGAAGCTTTCTTT
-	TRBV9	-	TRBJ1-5	CASSVDRDQPQHF	TGTGCCAGCAGCGTAGACCGGGATCAGCCCCAGCATTTT
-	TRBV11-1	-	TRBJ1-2	CASSLGWADYGYTF	TGTGCCAGCAGCTTAGGATGGGCGGACTATGGCTACACCTTC
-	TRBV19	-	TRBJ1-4	CASSERQATNEKLFF	TGTGCCAGTAGTGAGCGACAGGCAACTAATGAAAAACTGTTTTTT
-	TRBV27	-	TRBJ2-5	CASSAGRGIGETQYF	TGTGCCAGCAGTGCCGGAAGGGGAATAGGGGAGACCCAGTACTTC
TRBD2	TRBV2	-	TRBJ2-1	CASRRLAGAYNEQFF	TGTGCCAGCAGAAGACTAGCGGGAGCCTACAATGAGCAGTTCTTC
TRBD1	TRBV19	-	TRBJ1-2	CASSNPRDRGSYTF	TGTGCCAGTAGTAACCCCCGGGACAGGGGAAGCTACACCTTC
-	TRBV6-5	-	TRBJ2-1	CASGRGSSYNEQFF	TGTGCCAGCGGCCGGGGGTCCTCCTACAATGAGCAGTTCTTC
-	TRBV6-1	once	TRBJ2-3	CASSEGPNTDTQYF	TGTGCCAGCAGTGAAGGGCCGAACACAGATACGCAGTATTTT
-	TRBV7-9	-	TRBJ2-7	CASSSRDEQYF	TGTGCCAGCAGTTCAAGGGACGAGCAGTACTTC
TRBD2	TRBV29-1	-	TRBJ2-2	CSSRTSGSVTGKLFF	TGCAGCTCCAGGACTAGCGGGAGCGTTACCGGGAAGCTGTTTTTT
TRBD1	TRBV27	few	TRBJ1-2	CASRRTGQGYGYTF	TGTGCCAGCAGGAGAACCGGACAGGGCTATGGCTACACCTTC
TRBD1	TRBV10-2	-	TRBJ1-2	CASSPGGTATNYGYTF	TGCGCCAGCAGTCCAGGAGGGACAGCGACTAACTATGGCTACACCTTC
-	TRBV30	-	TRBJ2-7	CAWSVRGDFEQYF	TGTGCCTGGAGTGTACGAGGAGACTTCGAGCAGTACTTC
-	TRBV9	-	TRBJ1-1	CASSVTERVTEAFF	TGTGCCAGCAGCGTTACGGAGCGGGTCACTGAAGCTTTCTTT
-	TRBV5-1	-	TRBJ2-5	CASSLFLPTETQYF	TGCGCCAGCAGCTTATTCTTACCGACGGAGACCCAGTACTTC
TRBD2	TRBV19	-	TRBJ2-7	CASSLAGGYEQYF	TGTGCCAGTAGTCTAGCGGGAGGGTACGAGCAGTACTTC
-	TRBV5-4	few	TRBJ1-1	CASSTDRNEAFF	TGTGCCAGCAGCACCGACAGGAATGAAGCTTTCTTT
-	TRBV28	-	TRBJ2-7	CASTLERRTYEQYF	TGTGCCAGCACACTTGAAAGACGCACCTACGAGCAGTACTTC
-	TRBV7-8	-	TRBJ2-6	CASRPGANVLTF	TGTGCCAGCCGACCTGGGGCCAACGTCCTGACTTTC
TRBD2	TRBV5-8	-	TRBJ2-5	CASSSKASGRAYETQYF	TGTGCCAGCAGCTCAAAGGCGAGCGGGAGGGCCTATGAGACCCAGTACTTC
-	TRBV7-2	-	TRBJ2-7	CASSLRETYEQYF	TGTGCCAGCAGCTTAAGGGAGACCTACGAGCAGTACTTC
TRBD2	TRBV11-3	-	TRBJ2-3	CASSRGLGSDTQYF	TGTGCCAGCAGCCGTGGACTAGGGTCAGATACGCAGTATTTT
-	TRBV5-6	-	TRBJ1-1	CASGRYTEAFF	TGTGCCAGTGGACGGTACACTGAAGCTTTCTTT
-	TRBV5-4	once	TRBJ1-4	CASSLGEAPNEKLFF	TGTGCCAGCAGCTTGGGGGAGGCGCCAAATGAAAAACTGTTTTTT
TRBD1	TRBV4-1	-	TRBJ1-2	CASSQEETDRANGYTF	TGCGCCAGCAGCCAAGAGGAGACGGACAGGGCCAATGGCTACACCTTC
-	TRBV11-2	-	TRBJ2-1	CASSLDQRLYNEQFF	TGTGCCAGCAGCTTAGATCAAAGACTCTACAATGAGCAGTTCTTC
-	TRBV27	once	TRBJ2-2	CASSFQGWGGELFF	TGTGCCAGCAGTTTCCAGGGGTGGGGCGGGGAGCTGTTTTTT
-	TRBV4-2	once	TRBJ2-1	CASSQDGSGEQFF	TGTGCCAGCAGCCAAGATGGCAGCGGTGAGCAGTTCTTC
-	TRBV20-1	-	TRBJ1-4	CSAEDRRELFF	TGCAGTGCTGAAGACCGGAGGGAACTGTTTTTT
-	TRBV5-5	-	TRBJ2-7	CASSLALYEQYF	TGTGCCAGCAGCCTGGCCCTTTACGAGCAGTACTTC
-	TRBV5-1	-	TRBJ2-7	CASSLTGTYEQYF	TGCGCCAGCAGCTTGACGGGGACCTACGAGCAGTACTTC